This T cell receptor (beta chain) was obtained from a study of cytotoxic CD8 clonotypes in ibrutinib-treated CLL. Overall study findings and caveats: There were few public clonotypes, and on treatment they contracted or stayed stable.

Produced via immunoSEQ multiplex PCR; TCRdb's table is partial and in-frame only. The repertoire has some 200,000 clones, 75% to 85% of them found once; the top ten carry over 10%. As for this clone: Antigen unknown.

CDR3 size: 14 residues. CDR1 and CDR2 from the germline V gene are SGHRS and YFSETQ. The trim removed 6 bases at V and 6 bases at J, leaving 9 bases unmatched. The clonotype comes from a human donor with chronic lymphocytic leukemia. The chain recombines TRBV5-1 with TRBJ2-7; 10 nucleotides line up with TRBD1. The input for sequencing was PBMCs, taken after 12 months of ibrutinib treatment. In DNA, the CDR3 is TGCGCCAGCAACCAGGGACAGGGGACCGGCGAGCAGTACTTC. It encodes CASNQGQGTGEQYF.